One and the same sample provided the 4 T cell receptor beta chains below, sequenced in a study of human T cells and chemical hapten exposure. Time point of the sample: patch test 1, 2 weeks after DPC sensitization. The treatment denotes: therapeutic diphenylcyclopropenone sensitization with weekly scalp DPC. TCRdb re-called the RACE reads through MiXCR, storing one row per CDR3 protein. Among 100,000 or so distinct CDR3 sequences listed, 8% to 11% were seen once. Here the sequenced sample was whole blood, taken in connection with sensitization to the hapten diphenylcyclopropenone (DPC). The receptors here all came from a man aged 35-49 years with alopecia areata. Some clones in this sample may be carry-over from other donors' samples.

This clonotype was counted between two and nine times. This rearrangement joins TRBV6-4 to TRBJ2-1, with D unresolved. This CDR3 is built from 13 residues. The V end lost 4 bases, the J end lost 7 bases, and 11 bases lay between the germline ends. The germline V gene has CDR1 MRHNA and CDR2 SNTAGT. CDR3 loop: CASSVSDWNEQFF. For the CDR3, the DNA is TGTGCCAGCAGTGTAAGCGACTGGAATGAGCAGTTCTTC.

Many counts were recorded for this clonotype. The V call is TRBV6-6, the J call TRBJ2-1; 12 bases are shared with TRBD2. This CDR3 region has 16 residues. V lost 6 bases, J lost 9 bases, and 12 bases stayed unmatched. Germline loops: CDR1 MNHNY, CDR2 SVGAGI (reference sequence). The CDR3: CASRLGLAGNYREQFF. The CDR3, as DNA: TGTGCCAGCAGACTTGGACTAGCGGGAAATTATCGTGAGCAGTTCTTC.

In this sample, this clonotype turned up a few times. The CDR3 loop reads CASSERTDTDTQYF. CDR3 in DNA: TGTGCCAGCAGTGAAAGGACGGATACAGATACGCAGTATTTT. V gene TRBV2 combines with J gene TRBJ2-3; D not resolved. Germline V CDR1 and CDR2: SNHLY, FYNNEI. The CDR3 spans 14 residues. Trimming stripped 2 bases from V and 3 bases from J, with 9 bases between. Using reference TRBV2 and TRBJ2-3 for the parts outside the CDR3, the full variable domain is EPEVTQTPSHQVTQMGQEVILRCVPISNHLYFYWYRQILGQKVEFLVSFYNNEISEKSEIFDDQFSVERPDGSNFTLKIRSTKLEDSAMYFCASSERTDTDTQYFGPGTRLTVL.

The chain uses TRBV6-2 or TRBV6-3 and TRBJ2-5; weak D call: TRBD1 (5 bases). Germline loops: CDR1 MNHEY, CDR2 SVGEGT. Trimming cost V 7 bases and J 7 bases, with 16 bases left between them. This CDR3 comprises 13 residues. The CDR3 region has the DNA TGTGCCAGCACCGACCTCCCCACAGGGACCCAGTACTTC. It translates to CASTDLPTGTQYF.